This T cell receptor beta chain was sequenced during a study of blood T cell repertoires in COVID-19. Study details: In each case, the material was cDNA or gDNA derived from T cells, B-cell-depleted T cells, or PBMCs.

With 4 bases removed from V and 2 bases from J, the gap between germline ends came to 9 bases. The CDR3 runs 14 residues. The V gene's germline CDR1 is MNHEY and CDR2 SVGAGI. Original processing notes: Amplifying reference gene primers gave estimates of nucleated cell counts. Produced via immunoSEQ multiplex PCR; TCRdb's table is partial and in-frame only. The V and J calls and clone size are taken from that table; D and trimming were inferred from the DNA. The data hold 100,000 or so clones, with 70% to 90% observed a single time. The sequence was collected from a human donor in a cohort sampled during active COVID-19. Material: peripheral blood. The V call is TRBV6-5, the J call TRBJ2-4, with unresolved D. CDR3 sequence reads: CASSFDTSKNIQYF. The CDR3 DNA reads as TGTGCCAGCAGTTTTGACACATCCAAAAACATTCAGTACTTC.